This T cell receptor beta chain is from a study of cytomegalovirus exposure and HLA in healthy donors. Points from the study as a whole: There were a few CMV-associated chains whose specificity for CMV antigens was confirmed in vitro.

After removal of 4 bases from V and 4 bases from J, the junction contained 6 bases not matched to a gene. CDR1 is SGDLS, CDR2 YYNGEE, per germline. There are 15 residues in the CDR3. The assay was immunoSEQ multiplex PCR, and TCRdb's table has in-frame clones only and misses some. The sample carries about 220,000 clones, 80% to 95% recorded once. Concerning this clone itself: Its cognate antigen is unknown.

The TCR originated in a woman aged 18-35 years in good health and CMV-seronegative. Sequencing was carried out using PBMCs. This chain connects TRBV9 to TRBJ1-5; 9 bases agree with TRBD1. CDR3: CASSSGGTGNQPQHF. DNA for the CDR3: TGTGCCAGCAGCTCGGGAGGGACAGGGAATCAGCCCCAGCATTTT.